Following are 3 T cell receptor beta chains from one sample sequenced in a study of radiotherapy plus CTLA-4 blockade in lung cancer listed by TCRdb under 2018. Library creation used the immunoSEQ multiplex PCR assay. In its TCRdb copy, this immuneACCESS table keeps in-frame sequences only and misses some clones. Where compared with another copy, unresolved V genes explain less than half of these, and the others have no known cause. The sample has tens of thousands of clones on record, around 70% of them singletons. Roughly 4.3% of the sample belongs to the ten largest clones. Sequencing used peripheral blood, obtained from a patient treated with radiotherapy plus ipilimumab. These receptors were collected from a human donor with non-small cell lung cancer whose response to radiotherapy plus ipilimumab could not be evaluated.

The gene calls are TRBV11-1 and TRBJ2-5, with 9 bases matching TRBD2. With 5 bases clipped from V and 0 bases from J, the junction kept 7 bases outside the gene matches. CDR1 and CDR2 from the germline V gene are SGHAT and FQDESV (reference sequence). The CDR3 runs to 16 residues. CDR3 nucleotide sequence: TGTGCCAGCAGCCCGGGACTAGCTACGTACCAAGAGACCCAGTACTTC. This sequence encodes CASSPGLATYQETQYF.

This clone was seen more than once but under ten times. This chain links TRBV10-1 with TRBJ1-5, with D possibly matching TRBD1 (6 bases). CDR1 is WNHNN and CDR2 is SYGVQD in the germline V gene (reference sequence). Deletions cut 9 bases from V and 1 base from J, with 10 bases between. The CDR3 is made up of 13 amino acids. As DNA, the CDR3 is TGCGCCAGTGGACAGAAGAGCAATCAGCCCCAGCATTTT. It yields the protein CASGQKSNQPQHF.

The chain couples TRBV27 to TRBJ1-1, with D maybe TRBD1 (6 bases). V lost 8 bases and J lost 0, with 13 bases in between. Germline-derived CDR1 and CDR2 are MNHEY and SMNVEV (reference sequence). This CDR3 has 14 amino acids. CDR3 region: CASQRGQLNTEAFF. The CDR3 nucleotides read TGTGCCAGCCAAAGAGGACAGTTGAACACTGAAGCTTTCTTT.